These 8 T cell receptor beta chains share one sample of origin, sequenced in a study of identical twins' blood T cells. Via MiXCR, TCRdb re-called the 5' RACE reads, giving one row per CDR3 protein. The table lists around 380,000 distinct CDR3 sequences, roughly 31% of them singletons. Source material: PBMCs. Receptor source: a woman aged 18-49 years in good health.

This clonotype has only a few counts. The chain is built from TRBV2 and TRBJ2-1; D may be TRBD2 (6 bases). The CDR3 spans 13 residues. Trimming took 7 bases from V and 3 from J, leaving 10 bases between them. CDR1 is SNHLY, CDR2 FYNNEI, per germline. The CDR3 region has the DNA TGTGCCAGCAACCGCGGGAACTACAATGAGCAGTTCTTC. This sequence encodes CASNRGNYNEQFF.

This clonotype was detected only once. This could be a read error, since a much larger clone is one nucleotide away. The rearrangement uses TRBV2 and TRBJ1-2, with D perhaps matching TRBD1 (6 bases). The CDR3 is made up of 10 amino acids. From germline, CDR1 is SNHLY and CDR2 FYNNEI. The CDR3, as DNA: TGTGCCTGCGGGGGCTATAGCTACACCTTC. The encoded protein is CACGGYSYTF.

This clonotype has at least ten counts. V usage is TRBV5-1 and J usage is TRBJ1-1; 8 nucleotides line up with TRBD1. V was clipped by 4 bases and J by 2 bases; unmatched bases: 4. This CDR3 has 14 amino acids. Germline V lookup: CDR1 SGHRS, CDR2 YFSETQ. The DNA of the CDR3 is TGCGCCAGCAGCGCCGACAGGGGTAACACTGAAGCTTTCTTT. It codes for CASSADRGNTEAFF.

V usage is TRBV11-3 and J usage is TRBJ2-2; D perhaps matches TRBD2 (6 bases). The CDR3 spans 14 residues. Between the trimmed V and J ends, which lost 5 bases and 7 bases, there was a span of 14 bases. Germline CDR1 is SGHNT and CDR2 is YENEEA. CDR3 in amino acids: CASSPRDLGGELFF. For the CDR3, the DNA is TGTGCCAGCAGCCCGAGGGACTTAGGCGGGGAGCTGTTTTTT.

This chain uses TRBV27 with TRBJ1-5; D unclear. This CDR3 has 15 residues. Looked up from germline, CDR1 is MNHEY and CDR2 is SMNVEV (reference sequence). V lost 7 bases to trimming and J lost 1 base, with 14 bases between them. The CDR3 coding sequence is TGTGCCAGCACCTTATTCTCCGGAAGCAATCAGCCCCAGCATTTT. This encodes CASTLFSGSNQPQHF.

The CDR3 loop reads CSARTSGTGEQFF. The CDR3 DNA follows: TGCAGTGCTCGGACTAGCGGTACCGGTGAGCAGTTCTTC. The genes are TRBV20-1 and TRBJ2-1; 10 bases align to TRBD2. CDR3 length: 13 amino acids. The ends lost 5 bases at V and 9 bases at J; junction bases unmatched: 7. The germline V gene encodes CDR1 DFQATT and CDR2 SNEGSKA (reference sequence).

The chain carries TRBV18 and TRBJ1-2; D perhaps matches TRBD1 (6 bases). The CDR3 runs 13 residues. Trimming removed 4 bases at V and 6 bases at J, with 12 bases between. In germline, CDR1 is KGHSH, CDR2 LQKENI. CDR3: CASSLQGIDGYTF. CDR3 bases: TGTGCCAGCTCACTTCAGGGGATAGATGGCTACACCTTC. Looking up the rest from reference TRBV18 and TRBJ1-2 gives the full variable domain: NAGVMQNPRHLVRRRGQEARLRCSPMKGHSHVYWYRQLPEEGLKFMVYLQKENIIDESGMPKERFSAEFPKEGPSILRIQQVVRGDSAAYFCASSLQGIDGYTFGSGTRLTVV.

V gene TRBV10-3 combines with J gene TRBJ2-1; either TRBD1 or TRBD2 may fit D (5 bases each). V lost 4 bases, J lost 3 bases, and 16 bases lay in between. Germline CDR1 reads ENHRY; CDR2 reads SYGVKD. This CDR3 is 16 amino acids long. The DNA for the CDR3 is TGTGCCATCAGTGGGTCGAAGGGACGGGTCTACAATGAGCAGTTCTTC. The encoded protein is CAISGSKGRVYNEQFF.